This T cell receptor beta chain was found in a study of OX40 agonist ivuxolimab in advanced cancers. Across the study: Patients got intravenous ivuxolimab at 0.01 to 10 mg/kg every 2 weeks. Partial responses were seen in three patients, one with hepatocellular carcinoma and two with cutaneous melanoma. Study-level findings and limits: Dose levels from 0.1 to 3.0 mg/kg saw CD4+ and CD8+ blood T cells expand clonally by week 6. More expanded clones were seen, on average, in CD8+ T cells than in CD4+.

TCRdb keeps only in-frame clones here, not all; method: immunoSEQ multiplex PCR. This sample has tens of thousands of clones, with around 83% found just once. To note about this clone: Its antigen is as yet unknown.

Per germline, CDR1 SGHTA and CDR2 FQGNSA. The CDR3 runs to 13 residues. Trimming took 4 bases from V and 2 from J, leaving 9 bases between them. V gene TRBV7-2 combines with J gene TRBJ2-7; D might be TRBD1 (5 bases). The sequenced sample was CD4+ or CD8+ T cells sorted from blood, obtained in a trial of the OX40 agonist ivuxolimab. This TCR was sampled from an adult with an advanced solid tumor such as melanoma, head and neck, liver or kidney cancer. This CDR3 is CASSYDRPYEQYF. The DNA for the CDR3 is TGTGCCAGCAGCTACGACAGACCCTACGAGCAGTACTTC.